The 23 T cell receptor beta chains listed next were all sequenced from one sample in a study of shared clonotypes between healthy human individuals. This table comes from immunoSEQ multiplex PCR, and its TCRdb copy is limited to in-frame clones, with some not included. The sample carries around 720,000 clones, 73% recorded once. The sequencing input was memory CD4+ T cells sorted from blood. Specified subset: CD45RA-negative fraction. These receptors originate from a woman aged 30 to 39 in good health.

The chain links TRBV10-1 to TRBJ2-1; 14 nucleotides agree with TRBD2. The germline gives CDR1 WNHNN, CDR2 SYGVQD (reference sequence). Trimming took 8 bases from V and 1 from J; bases not matched to a gene: 4. CDR3 length equals 16 residues. As DNA, the CDR3 is TGCGCCAGCGGGACTAGCGGGGGCCGTTCCTACAATGAGCAGTTCTTC. It yields the protein CASGTSGGRSYNEQFF.

CDR3 in DNA: TGTGCCAGCTCACCGGTGCGGCCGCCGAAAGGGAGTGGAAACACCATATATTTT. This codes for CASSPVRPPKGSGNTIYF. V and J are TRBV18 and TRBJ1-3, with unresolved D. Trimming removed 3 bases from V and 3 bases from J, with 21 bases in between. The CDR3 runs to 18 residues. Germline-derived CDR1 and CDR2 are KGHSH and LQKENI.

The chain has TRBV7-2 and TRBJ1-6; 9 nucleotides align to TRBD1. The V gene end was trimmed by 5 bases and the J gene end by 10 bases; junction bases not matched to a gene: 3. The CDR3 extends over 13 amino acids. The germline gives CDR1 SGHTA, CDR2 FQGNSA. CDR3 coding DNA: TGTGCCAGCAGCCGGGACAGGGAATCACCCCTCCACTTT. It is translated as CASSRDRESPLHF.

The chain carries TRBV18 and TRBJ2-3, with unresolved D. Germline V gives CDR1 KGHSH, CDR2 LQKENI. The V end was cut by 1 base, the J end by 2 bases, with 7 bases between. This CDR3 comprises 14 residues. CDR3 sequence (DNA): TGTGCCAGCTCACCACGTAGAGACACAGATACGCAGTATTTT. Amino acids: CASSPRRDTDTQYF.

V is TRBV10-3 and J is TRBJ2-7, with 12 bases that match TRBD2. With V trimmed by 6 bases and J by 1 base, 13 bases remained unmatched. This CDR3 has 18 amino acids. CDR1 is ENHRY, CDR2 SYGVKD, per germline. CDR3 DNA sequence: TGTGCCATCAGCAAGATAAAGCTAGCGGGAGGGTCTTCCTACGAGCAGTACTTC. It encodes CAISKIKLAGGSSYEQYF.

A few counts support this clone. The V gene is TRBV7-8, the J gene TRBJ2-7; TRBD1 might be the D (5 bases). V was cut by 1 base and J by 2 bases, with 12 bases left in between. This CDR3 is 15 amino acids long. Per the germline V gene, CDR1 is SGHVS and CDR2 is FQNEAQ. The CDR3 sequence is CASSLERTKTYEQYF. The CDR3 DNA sequence: TGTGCCAGCAGCTTAGAACGGACAAAAACCTACGAGCAGTACTTC.

The chain employs TRBV5-1 and TRBJ2-7; a weak D match, TRBD2 (6 bases). The CDR3 is made up of 14 amino acids. V gave up 8 bases and J gave up 5 bases, with 20 bases separating them. In germline, CDR1 is SGHRS, CDR2 YFSETQ. CDR3 residues: CASHSPLARNEQYF. The CDR3 DNA is TGCGCCAGTCACAGCCCCCTAGCGCGCAACGAGCAGTACTTC. Complete variable domain (other parts from reference TRBV5-1 and TRBJ2-7): KAGVTQTPRYLIKTRGQQVTLSCSPISGHRSVSWYQQTPGQGLQFLFEYFSETQRNKGNFPGRFSGRQFSNSRSEMNVSTLELGDSALYLCASHSPLARNEQYFGPGTRLTVT.

This sequence joins TRBV28 and TRBJ2-3; maybe TRBD1 (5 bases). This CDR3 region has 14 residues. Germline CDR1 reads MDHEN; CDR2 reads SYDVKM. Trimming removed 3 bases from V and 6 bases from J, with 13 bases in between. CDR3 protein: CASSFIRVHDTQYF. The CDR3 DNA is TGTGCCAGCAGTTTTATCAGGGTCCATGATACGCAGTATTTT.

This chain links TRBV19 with TRBJ2-7; D possibly uses TRBD1 or TRBD2 (5 bases each). V shed 5 bases and J shed 3 bases, with 14 bases lying between them. This CDR3 comprises 14 residues. Germline V lookup: CDR1 LNHDA, CDR2 SQIVND (reference sequence). CDR3 residues: CASSDSGGLYEQYF. The CDR3 region has the DNA TGTGCCAGTAGTGACAGCGGAGGCCTCTACGAGCAGTACTTC.

Points on this clone: The same CDR3 can be traced to other DNA sequences in this sample. The rearrangement uses TRBV2 and TRBJ2-5, with D uncertain. Deletions cut 2 bases from V and 4 bases from J, with 2 bases between. This CDR3 is 11 amino acids long. Per germline, CDR1 SNHLY and CDR2 FYNNEI. CDR3: CASSESETQYF. CDR3 nucleotides: TGTGCCAGCAGTGAATCAGAGACCCAGTACTTC. Full variable domain (remainder filled in from reference TRBV2 and TRBJ2-5): EPEVTQTPSHQVTQMGQEVILRCVPISNHLYFYWYRQILGQKVEFLVSFYNNEISEKSEIFDDQFSVERPDGSNFTLKIRSTKLEDSAMYFCASSESETQYFGPGTRLLVL.

This clone was counted a few times. The rearrangement links TRBV19 to TRBJ2-1; 11 bases agree with TRBD1. Germline V CDR1 and CDR2: LNHDA, SQIVND (reference sequence). The CDR3 contains 16 residues. The J segment lost 0 bases and the V segment lost 6 bases, leaving 4 bases of the junction unmatched. CDR3 protein: CASSGTGGSSYNEQFF. CDR3 DNA sequence: TGTGCCAGTAGCGGGACAGGGGGAAGCTCCTACAATGAGCAGTTCTTC.

The rearrangement joins TRBV5-1 to TRBJ2-7, with 13 bases matching TRBD2. The CDR3 loop spans 17 amino acids. CDR1 SGHRS and CDR2 YFSETQ come from the germline V gene. After removal of 6 bases from V and 1 base from J, the junction contained 10 bases not matched to a gene. The CDR3 bases are TGCGCCAGCACTGAGGGACTAGCGGGAAGCCATTCCTACGAGCAGTACTTC. Its protein is CASTEGLAGSHSYEQYF.

The chain recombines TRBV18 with TRBJ2-4, with TRBD1 identical over 7 bases. This CDR3 has 13 amino acids. Trimming cost V 8 bases and J 9 bases; bases outside gene matches: 10. Germline V gene sequence: CDR1 KGHSH, CDR2 LQKENI. The DNA of the CDR3 is TGTGCCAGCCCCGCCCATGCAGGGGGCATTCAGTACTTC. As protein: CASPAHAGGIQYF. Drawing the rest from reference TRBV18 and TRBJ2-4, the complete variable domain is NAGVMQNPRHLVRRRGQEARLRCSPMKGHSHVYWYRQLPEEGLKFMVYLQKENIIDESGMPKERFSAEFPKEGPSILRIQQVVRGDSAAYFCASPAHAGGIQYFGAGTRLSVL.

This chain uses TRBV28 with TRBJ2-3, with 7 bases lining up with TRBD2. The ends lost 5 bases at V and 13 bases at J; junction bases unmatched: 12. The CDR3 is 13 residues long. The V gene's germline CDR1 is MDHEN and CDR2 SYDVKM. The CDR3 region is CASSTAQRGTEYF. The DNA for the CDR3 is TGTGCCAGCAGTACTGCCCAGCGGGGAACCGAGTATTTT.

The gene calls are TRBV29-1 and TRBJ2-5; D gene uncertain. Matching the DNA end better, TRBJ2-7 makes the J call doubtful. The CDR3 is made up of 12 amino acids. From germline, CDR1 is SQVTM and CDR2 ANQGSEA. Here the CDR3 reads CSVEDRFYEQYF. The CDR3 DNA follows: TGCAGCGTTGAAGACAGGTTCTACGAGCAGTACTTC.

The chain is built from TRBV5-6 and TRBJ1-1; D gene uncertain. V lost 4 bases and J lost 5, with 15 bases in between. The CDR3 sequence is 14 residues long. Germline V gene lookup returns CDR1 SGHDT and CDR2 YYEEEE. Here the CDR3 DNA reads TGTGCCAGCAGCCCGGTTAGGGTTCCAACTGAAGCTTTCTTT. Protein product: CASSPVRVPTEAFF.

The chain couples TRBV7-9 to TRBJ1-2, with D possibly being TRBD1 (5 bases). This CDR3 comprises 15 residues. From germline, CDR1 is SEHNR and CDR2 FQNEAQ (reference sequence). V gave up 1 base and J gave up 4 bases, with 13 bases separating them. CDR3 coding DNA: TGTGCCAGCAGCTTAGATACGGGACCGAGCTATGGCTACACCTTC. Its protein product is CASSLDTGPSYGYTF.

The chain combines TRBV20-1 with TRBJ1-2; 8 bases are a match to TRBD1. Germline V lookup: CDR1 DFQATT, CDR2 SNEGSKA (reference sequence). Unmatched junction bases numbered 2, after V lost 6 bases and J lost 5 bases. CDR3 length: 11 amino acids. CDR3 nucleotides: TGCAGTGCGAGACAGGGGTATGGCTACACCTTC. Amino acid sequence: CSARQGYGYTF.

This clone occurred once. The CDR3 loop is CASPDPGRYNEQFF. The CDR3 nucleotides read TGTGCCAGCCCCGACCCGGGACGTTACAATGAGCAGTTCTTC. V gene TRBV11-2 combines with J gene TRBJ2-1; D could derive from TRBD1 or TRBD2 (5 bases each). The CDR3 sequence is 14 residues long. CDR1 and CDR2 from the germline V gene are SGHAT and FQNNGV. The germline V and J ends were trimmed by 8 bases and 4 bases, with 15 bases remaining between them.

This chain joins TRBV5-1 and TRBJ2-7, with D possibly TRBD1 on 6 matching bases. The germline V gene encodes CDR1 SGHRS and CDR2 YFSETQ. With 7 bases removed from V and 2 bases from J, the gap between germline ends came to 16 bases. CDR3 length equals 14 residues. In DNA form, the CDR3 reads TGCGCCAGCGGGACCCACAGGGAACCCTACGAGCAGTACTTC. Translating gives CASGTHREPYEQYF.

The CDR3 loop reads CASSYGTGNYGYTF. The CDR3 bases are TGTGCCAGTAGTTATGGGACGGGCAACTATGGCTACACCTTC. The rearrangement uses TRBV19 and TRBJ1-2, with D possibly being TRBD1 (5 bases). This CDR3 is built from 14 residues. CDR1 is LNHDA, CDR2 SQIVND, per germline (reference sequence). Trimming pared 5 bases from V and 2 bases from J, leaving 12 bases between.

This clone was seen only once. In DNA, the CDR3 is TGTGCCAGCAGCCCCCTAGCGGACCCTTCTACCGAGCAGTACTTC. Encoded protein: CASSPLADPSTEQYF. The chain employs TRBV7-7 and TRBJ2-7, with 7 bases that match TRBD2. J was trimmed by 6 bases and V by 5 bases; bases with no gene match: 13. The CDR3 runs to 15 residues. Looked up from germline, CDR1 is SSHAT and CDR2 is FNYEAQ (reference sequence).

V gene TRBV19 combines with J gene TRBJ2-3; D unresolved. V was shortened by 5 bases and J by 6 bases, with 30 bases between the two germline ends. Germline values: CDR1 LNHDA, CDR2 SQIVND (reference sequence). The length of the CDR3 is 19 residues. The CDR3 DNA reads TGTGCCAGTAGTGCAACCTCTCGAGGCTGGCGGAGTCCCGGGGATACGCAGTATTTT. It is translated as CASSATSRGWRSPGDTQYF.